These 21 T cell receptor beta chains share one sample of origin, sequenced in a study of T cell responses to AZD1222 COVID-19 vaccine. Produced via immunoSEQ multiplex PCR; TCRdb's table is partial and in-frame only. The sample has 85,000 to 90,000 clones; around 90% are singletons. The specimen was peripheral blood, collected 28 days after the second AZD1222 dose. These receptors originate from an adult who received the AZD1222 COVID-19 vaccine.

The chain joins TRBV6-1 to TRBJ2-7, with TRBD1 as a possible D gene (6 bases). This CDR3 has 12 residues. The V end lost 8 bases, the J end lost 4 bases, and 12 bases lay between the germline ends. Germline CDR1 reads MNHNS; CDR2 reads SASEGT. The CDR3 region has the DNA TGTGCCAGCGGCGATACAGGGTACGAGCAGTACTTC. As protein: CASGDTGYEQYF.

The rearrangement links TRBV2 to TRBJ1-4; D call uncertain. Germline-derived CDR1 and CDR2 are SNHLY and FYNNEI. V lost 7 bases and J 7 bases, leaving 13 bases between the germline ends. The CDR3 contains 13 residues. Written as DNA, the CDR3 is TGTGCCAGCAAGGTTCAGACGGGTGAAAAACTGTTTTTT. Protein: CASKVQTGEKLFF. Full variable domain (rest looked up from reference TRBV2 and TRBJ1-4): EPEVTQTPSHQVTQMGQEVILRCVPISNHLYFYWYRQILGQKVEFLVSFYNNEISEKSEIFDDQFSVERPDGSNFTLKIRSTKLEDSAMYFCASKVQTGEKLFFGSGTQLSVL.

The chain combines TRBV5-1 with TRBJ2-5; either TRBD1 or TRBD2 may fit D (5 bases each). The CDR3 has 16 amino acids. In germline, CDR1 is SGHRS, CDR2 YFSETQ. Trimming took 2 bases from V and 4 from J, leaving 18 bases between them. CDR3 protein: CASSFPGQNRGETQYF. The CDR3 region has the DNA TGCGCCAGCAGCTTTCCCGGACAAAACCGGGGAGAGACCCAGTACTTC.

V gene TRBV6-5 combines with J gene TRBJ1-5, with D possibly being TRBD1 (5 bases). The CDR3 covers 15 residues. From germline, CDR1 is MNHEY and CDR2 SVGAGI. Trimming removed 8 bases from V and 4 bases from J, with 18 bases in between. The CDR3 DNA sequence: TGTGCCAGCTCTTCGCAGGGATCTTGGAATCAGCCCCAGCATTTT. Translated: CASSSQGSWNQPQHF.

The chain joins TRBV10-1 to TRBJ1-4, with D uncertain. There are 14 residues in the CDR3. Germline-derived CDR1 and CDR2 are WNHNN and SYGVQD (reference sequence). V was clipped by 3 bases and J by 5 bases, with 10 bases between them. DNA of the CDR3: TGCGCCAGCAGTGACGGCGGGATCAATGAAAAACTGTTTTTT. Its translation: CASSDGGINEKLFF.

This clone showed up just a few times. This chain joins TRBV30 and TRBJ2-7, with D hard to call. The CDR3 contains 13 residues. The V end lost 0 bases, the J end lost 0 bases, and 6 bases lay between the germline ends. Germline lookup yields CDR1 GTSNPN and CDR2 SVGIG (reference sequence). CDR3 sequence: CAWSVYSSYEQYF. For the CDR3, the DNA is TGTGCCTGGAGTGTATATAGCTCCTACGAGCAGTACTTC.

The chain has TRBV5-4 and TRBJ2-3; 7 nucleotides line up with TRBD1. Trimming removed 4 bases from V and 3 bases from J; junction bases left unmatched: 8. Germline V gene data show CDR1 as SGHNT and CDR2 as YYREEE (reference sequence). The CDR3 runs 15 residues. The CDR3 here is CASSPGQFRTDTQYF. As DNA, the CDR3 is TGTGCCAGCAGCCCGGGACAGTTTAGGACAGATACGCAGTATTTT.

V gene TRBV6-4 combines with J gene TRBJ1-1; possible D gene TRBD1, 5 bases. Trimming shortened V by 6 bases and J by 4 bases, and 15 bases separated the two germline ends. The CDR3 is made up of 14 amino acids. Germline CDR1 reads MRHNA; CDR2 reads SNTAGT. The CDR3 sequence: CASRSSQGATEAFF. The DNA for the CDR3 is TGTGCCAGCAGATCGTCGCAGGGCGCCACTGAAGCTTTCTTT.

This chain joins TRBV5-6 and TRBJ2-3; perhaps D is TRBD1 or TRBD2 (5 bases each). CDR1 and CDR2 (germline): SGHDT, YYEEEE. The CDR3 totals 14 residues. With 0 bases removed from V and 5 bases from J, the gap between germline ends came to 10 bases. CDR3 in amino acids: CASSLAGLEDTQYF. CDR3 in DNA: TGTGCCAGCAGCTTGGCGGGGCTGGAAGATACGCAGTATTTT.

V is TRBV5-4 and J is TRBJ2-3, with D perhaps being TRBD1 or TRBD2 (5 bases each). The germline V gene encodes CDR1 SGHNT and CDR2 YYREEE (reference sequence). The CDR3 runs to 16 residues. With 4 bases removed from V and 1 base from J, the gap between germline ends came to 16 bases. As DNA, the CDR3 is TGTGCCAGCAGCCCCCACTCGGGACCCCGCACAGATACGCAGTATTTT. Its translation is CASSPHSGPRTDTQYF.

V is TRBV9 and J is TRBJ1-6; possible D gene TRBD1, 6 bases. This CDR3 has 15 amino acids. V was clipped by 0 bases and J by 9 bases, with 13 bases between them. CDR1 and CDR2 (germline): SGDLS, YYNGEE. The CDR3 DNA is TGTGCCAGCAGCGTAGATGGGACAAGTGGTTCACCCCTCCACTTT. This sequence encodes CASSVDGTSGSPLHF.

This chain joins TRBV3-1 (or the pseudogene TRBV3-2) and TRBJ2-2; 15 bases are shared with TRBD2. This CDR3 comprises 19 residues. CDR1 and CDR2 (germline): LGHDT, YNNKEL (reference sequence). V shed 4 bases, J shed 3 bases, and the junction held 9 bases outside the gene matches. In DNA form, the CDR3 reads TGTGCCAGCAGCCCTGCTCCCGGGACTAGCGGGGGGTACACCGGGGAGCTGTTTTTT. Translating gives CASSPAPGTSGGYTGELFF.

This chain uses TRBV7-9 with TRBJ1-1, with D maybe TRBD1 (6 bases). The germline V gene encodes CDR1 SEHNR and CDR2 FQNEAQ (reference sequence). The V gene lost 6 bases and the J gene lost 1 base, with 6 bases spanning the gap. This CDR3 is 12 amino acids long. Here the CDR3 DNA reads TGTGCCAGCAGACAGGGGAACACTGAAGCTTTCTTT. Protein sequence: CASRQGNTEAFF.

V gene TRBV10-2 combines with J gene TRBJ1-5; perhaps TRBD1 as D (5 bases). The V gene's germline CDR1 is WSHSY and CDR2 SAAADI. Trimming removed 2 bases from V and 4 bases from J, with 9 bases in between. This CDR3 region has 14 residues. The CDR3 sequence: CASSEAGGNQPQHF. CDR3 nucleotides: TGCGCCAGCAGTGAGGCGGGGGGGAATCAGCCCCAGCATTTT.

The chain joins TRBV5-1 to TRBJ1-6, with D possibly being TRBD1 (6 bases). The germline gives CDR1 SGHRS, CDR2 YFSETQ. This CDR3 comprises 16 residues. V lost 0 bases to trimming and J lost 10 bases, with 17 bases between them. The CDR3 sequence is CASSLGGGGGHSPLHF. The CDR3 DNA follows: TGCGCCAGCAGCTTGGGGGGGGGCGGAGGACACTCACCCCTCCACTTT.

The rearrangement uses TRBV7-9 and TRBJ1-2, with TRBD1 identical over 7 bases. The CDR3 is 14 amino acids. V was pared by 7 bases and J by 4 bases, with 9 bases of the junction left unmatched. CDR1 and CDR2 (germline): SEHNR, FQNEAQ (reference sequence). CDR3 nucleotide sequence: TGTGCCAGCAACCGGCAGGGACAGCGCTATGGCTACACCTTC. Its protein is CASNRQGQRYGYTF.

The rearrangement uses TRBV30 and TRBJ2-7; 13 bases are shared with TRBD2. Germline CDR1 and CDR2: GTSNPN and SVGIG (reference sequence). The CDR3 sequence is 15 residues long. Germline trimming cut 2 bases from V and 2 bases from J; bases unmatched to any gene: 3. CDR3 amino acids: CAWSFTSGGAYEQYF. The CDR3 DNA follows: TGTGCCTGGAGTTTTACTAGCGGGGGGGCCTACGAGCAGTACTTC. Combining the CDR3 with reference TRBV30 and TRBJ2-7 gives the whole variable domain SQTIHQWPATLVQPVGSPLSLECTVEGTSNPNLYWYRQAAGRGLQLLFYSVGIGQISSEVPQNLSASRPQDRQFILSSKKLLLSDSGFYLCAWSFTSGGAYEQYFGPGTRLTVT.

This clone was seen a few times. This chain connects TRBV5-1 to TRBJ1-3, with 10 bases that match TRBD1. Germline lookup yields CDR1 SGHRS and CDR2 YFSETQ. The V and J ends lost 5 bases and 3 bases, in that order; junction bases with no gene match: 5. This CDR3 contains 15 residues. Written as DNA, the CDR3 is TGCGCCAGCAGGGAACGGACAGGGGGTGGAAACACCATATATTTT. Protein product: CASRERTGGGNTIYF.

Written as DNA, the CDR3 is TGTGCCAGCAGTCCCCAGGGAGTAACGCAGTATTTT. Translated: CASSPQGVTQYF. The chain recombines TRBV12-3 or TRBV12-4 with TRBJ2-3, with D perhaps given as TRBD1 or TRBD2 (5 bases each). Trimming took 5 bases from V and 9 from J, leaving 12 bases between them. The CDR3 loop spans 12 amino acids.

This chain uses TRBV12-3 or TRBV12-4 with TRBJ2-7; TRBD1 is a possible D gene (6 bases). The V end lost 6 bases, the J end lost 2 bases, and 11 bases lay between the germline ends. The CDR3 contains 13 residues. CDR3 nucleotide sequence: TGTGCCAGCAGGGACAGTTTTACCTACGAGCAGTACTTC. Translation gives CASRDSFTYEQYF.

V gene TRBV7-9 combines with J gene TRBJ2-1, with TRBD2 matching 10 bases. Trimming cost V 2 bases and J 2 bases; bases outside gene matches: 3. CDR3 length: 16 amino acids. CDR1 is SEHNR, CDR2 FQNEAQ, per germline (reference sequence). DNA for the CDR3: TGTGCCAGCAGCTTATCCCTAGCGGGGGCCTACAATGAGCAGTTCTTC. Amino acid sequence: CASSLSLAGAYNEQFF.